What follows are 32 T cell receptor beta chains derived from one specimen sequenced in a study of T cell changes during pregnancy in multiple sclerosis (dated by TCRdb to between 2019 and 2020). Library generation was performed with the immunoSEQ multiplex PCR assay. Not all clones reach the TCRdb copy of this immuneACCESS table, which keeps in-frame sequences only. Checked studies attribute under half of the gap to unresolved V genes and leave the rest unexplained. The sample data list fewer than 25,000 clones, and about 90% of these were observed just once. The leading ten clones occupy 0.67% of the sample. This material consisted of CD4+ T cells from peripheral blood mononuclear cells, taken in the third trimester of pregnancy. All receptors derive from a female donor in good health, enrolled as a control in a pregnancy study.

The V gene is TRBV19, the J gene TRBJ2-5, with TRBD2 matching over 10 bases. Germline V gene sequence: CDR1 LNHDA, CDR2 SQIVND (reference sequence). The CDR3 loop spans 16 amino acids. Trimming took 5 bases from V and 3 from J; bases not matched to a gene: 9. The CDR3 is CASSHFKRGGEETQYF. As DNA, the CDR3 is TGTGCCAGTAGTCACTTCAAGCGGGGGGGAGAAGAGACCCAGTACTTC.

CDR3 in DNA: TGCGCCAGCAGCCAAGGAGGCCCACAAACAGATACGCAGTATTTT. Protein: CASSQGGPQTDTQYF. V usage is TRBV4-3 and J usage is TRBJ2-3, with no clear D. Germline loops: CDR1 LGHNA, CDR2 YSLEER. V dropped 1 base and J dropped 3 bases, with 11 bases sitting between them. This CDR3 spans 15 amino acids.

As DNA, the CDR3 is TGTGCCAGCAGTTCCGGGACTAGCGGATTCAAAATCGCCTACGAGCAGTACTTC. Protein product: CASSSGTSGFKIAYEQYF. This chain links TRBV28 with TRBJ2-7, with TRBD2 matching 11 bases. Trimming removed 4 bases from V and 2 bases from J; junction bases left unmatched: 13. The CDR3 is 18 residues long. Germline V gives CDR1 MDHEN, CDR2 SYDVKM. The variable domain in full, completed from reference TRBV28 and TRBJ2-7, reads DVKVTQSSRYLVKRTGEKVFLECVQDMDHENMFWYRQDPGLGLRLIYFSYDVKMKEKGDIPEGYSVSREKKERFSLILESASTNQTSMYLCASSSGTSGFKIAYEQYFGPGTRLTVT.

This chain uses TRBV5-6 with TRBJ1-2; 9 nucleotides agree with TRBD1. The germline V gene encodes CDR1 SGHDT and CDR2 YYEEEE. The CDR3 has 14 amino acids. Losses at the gene ends were 4 bases for V and 4 bases for J; bases not matched to a gene: 5. The CDR3 DNA is TGTGCCAGCAGCGTAACAGGGGGCGTCTATGGCTACACCTTC. It is translated as CASSVTGGVYGYTF.

J is TRBJ1-1 and V is TRBV18; 7 nucleotides match TRBD1. The V gene end was trimmed by 6 bases and the J gene end by 3 bases; junction bases not matched to a gene: 4. The CDR3 extends over 13 amino acids. CDR1 is KGHSH and CDR2 is LQKENI in the germline V gene. The DNA for the CDR3 is TGTGCCAGCTCCCAAACAGGGGACACTGAAGCTTTCTTT. Translating it yields CASSQTGDTEAFF.

The sample holds one count of this clone. V usage is TRBV2 and J usage is TRBJ1-3, with no clear D. The ends were cut back, 5 bases at V and 9 bases at J, with 14 bases in the middle. Germline CDR1 and CDR2: SNHLY and FYNNEI. This CDR3 region has 13 residues. The CDR3 DNA reads as TGTGCCAGCAGTTCAAACACTCGCGGCACCATATATTTT. Translated, it gives CASSSNTRGTIYF.

V gene TRBV27 combines with J gene TRBJ1-2, with a possible D match to TRBD1 (5 bases). V gave up 4 bases and J gave up 8 bases, with 20 bases separating them. The CDR3 spans 15 residues. The germline gives CDR1 MNHEY, CDR2 SMNVEV (reference sequence). DNA of the CDR3: TGTGCCAGCAGTTACGCGGCGGGGACCCAGGGCGGCTACACCTTC. It specifies CASSYAAGTQGGYTF.

This clone was seen once. One junction end does not reproduce the germline sequence, and a read error may be involved. This chain joins TRBV7-7 and TRBJ2-7; TRBD1 matches 8 bases. CDR1 and CDR2 (germline): SSHAT, FNYEAQ (reference sequence). CDR3 size: 16 residues. The CDR3 loop is CASSPNRAGGIHEQYF. The CDR3 nucleotides read TGTGCTAGCAGCCCCAATCGGGCAGGGGGCATTCACGAGCAGTACTTC.

The chain combines TRBV6-1 with TRBJ1-6; the match to TRBD1 covers 7 bases. The V segment lost 8 bases and the J segment 4 bases; nucleotides outside the gene matches: 2. Germline V gene sequence: CDR1 MNHNS, CDR2 SASEGT. The CDR3 is 13 residues long. CDR3 in amino acids: CASADRYNSPLHF. The CDR3 region has the DNA TGTGCCAGCGCGGACAGGTATAATTCACCCCTCCACTTT.

The rearrangement uses TRBV6-6 and TRBJ2-7, with 9 bases fitting TRBD1. Germline lookup yields CDR1 MNHNY and CDR2 SVGAGI (reference sequence). With V trimmed by 6 bases and J by 5 bases, 8 bases remained unmatched. The CDR3 has 14 amino acids. CDR3 in amino acids: CASSLRQGGDEQYF. In DNA form, the CDR3 reads TGTGCCAGCAGCCTAAGACAGGGGGGAGACGAGCAGTACTTC.

The chain joins TRBV7-9 to TRBJ1-1; D call uncertain. The germline V and J ends were trimmed by 1 base and 5 bases, with 14 bases remaining between them. From germline, CDR1 is SEHNR and CDR2 FQNEAQ (reference sequence). The CDR3 is 15 amino acids. CDR3 region: CASSLGAPRETEAFF. DNA for the CDR3: TGTGCCAGCAGCTTAGGGGCCCCACGGGAAACTGAAGCTTTCTTT.

J is TRBJ1-4 and V is TRBV13; 8 bases agree with TRBD1. The CDR3 sequence is 15 residues long. Germline CDR1 and CDR2: PRHDT and FYEKMQ (reference sequence). The V gene end was trimmed by 5 bases and the J gene end by 7 bases; junction bases not matched to a gene: 9. CDR3 nucleotide sequence: TGTGCCAGCAGCCCCCGGACAGGGTCCAGTGAAAAACTGTTTTTT. Amino acids: CASSPRTGSSEKLFF.

The chain uses TRBV7-2 and TRBJ2-1; TRBD2 matches 8 bases. CDR3 size: 16 residues. V lost 5 bases, J lost 4 bases, and 10 bases stayed unmatched. Germline CDR1 SGHTA, CDR2 FQGNSA. CDR3 DNA: TGTGCCAGCAGCCAGGGTGGGGGACTAGAATACAATGAGCAGTTCTTC. The encoded protein is CASSQGGGLEYNEQFF. Filled out from reference TRBV7-2 and TRBJ2-1, the complete variable domain reads GAGVSQSPSNKVTEKGKDVELRCDPISGHTALYWYRQSLGQGLEFLIYFQGNSAPDKSGLPSDRFSAERTGGSVSTLTIQRTQQEDSAVYLCASSQGGGLEYNEQFFGPGTRLTVL.

CDR3 in amino acids: CASSPRWNSPLHF. In DNA form, the CDR3 reads TGTGCCAGCAGCCCCCGGTGGAATTCACCCCTCCACTTT. V is TRBV7-3 and J is TRBJ1-6; D call uncertain. V was pared by 5 bases and J by 7 bases, with 9 bases between. The CDR3 loop spans 13 amino acids. Germline CDR1 and CDR2: SGHTA and FQGTGA.

This clone was seen just once. The V and J genes are TRBV14 and TRBJ2-7, with D maybe TRBD2 (6 bases). This CDR3 region has 15 residues. CDR1 and CDR2 from the germline V gene are SGHDN and FVKESK. The V gene lost 1 base and the J gene lost 0 bases, with 10 bases spanning the gap. In DNA form, the CDR3 reads TGTGCCAGCAGCCAAGCAGGAGGGGTCTCCTACGAGCAGTACTTC. Protein sequence: CASSQAGGVSYEQYF. The complete variable domain, with remaining parts taken from reference TRBV14 and TRBJ2-7, reads EAGVTQFPSHSVIEKGQTVTLRCDPISGHDNLYWYRRVMGKEIKFLLHFVKESKQDESGMPNNRFLAERTGGTYSTLKVQPAELEDSGVYFCASSQAGGVSYEQYFGPGTRLTVT.

J is TRBJ2-3 and V is TRBV12-2; the table's D call, TRBD2, has no DNA check behind it. TRBV12-2 is given as a pseudogene. The CDR3 consists of 18 residues. The CDR3 DNA is TGTGCAAGTCGCTTCAGCGGAATCGGGAGGGAGTACACAGATACGCAGTATTTT. This sequence encodes CASRFSGIGREYTDTQYF.

A single count supports this clone. The rearrangement links TRBV5-1 to TRBJ2-5, with D possibly TRBD2 on 6 matching bases. This CDR3 has 15 amino acids. Trimming left V 4 bases short and J 0 bases short, with 13 bases between. Germline V gene lookup returns CDR1 SGHRS and CDR2 YFSETQ. The CDR3 loop is CASSMGLSYQETQYF. CDR3 nucleotide sequence: TGCGCCAGCAGCATGGGACTTTCGTACCAAGAGACCCAGTACTTC. The entire variable domain, with the rest obtained from reference TRBV5-1 and TRBJ2-5, is as follows: KAGVTQTPRYLIKTRGQQVTLSCSPISGHRSVSWYQQTPGQGLQFLFEYFSETQRNKGNFPGRFSGRQFSNSRSEMNVSTLELGDSALYLCASSMGLSYQETQYFGPGTRLLVL.

The chain recombines TRBV7-9 with TRBJ2-7; TRBD1 agrees at 8 bases. The V and J ends lost 5 bases and 4 bases, in that order; junction bases with no gene match: 13. There are 16 residues in the CDR3. Germline lookup yields CDR1 SEHNR and CDR2 FQNEAQ (reference sequence). CDR3 DNA: TGTGCCAGCAGCCAAGGACAGGGTCGGACGCCGTACGAGCAGTACTTC. Translation gives CASSQGQGRTPYEQYF.

V gene TRBV15 combines with J gene TRBJ2-7, with 7 bases matching TRBD2. Trimming at V came to 5 bases and at J to 3 bases, leaving 7 bases not matched to a gene. Germline CDR1 LNHNV, CDR2 YYDKDF (reference sequence). This CDR3 is built from 14 residues. The CDR3 DNA sequence: TGTGCCACCAGCGGCGCGGGGGTACTCTACGAGCAGTACTTC. It codes for CATSGAGVLYEQYF.

The rearrangement joins TRBV12-5 to TRBJ2-7; the match to TRBD2 covers 11 bases. Germline V CDR1 and CDR2: LGHNT, FRNRAP. Unmatched junction bases numbered 8, after V lost 0 bases and J lost 7 bases. CDR3 length: 16 residues. CDR3 protein: CASGLVQGTSGREQYF. The CDR3, as DNA: TGTGCTAGTGGTTTGGTACAGGGGACTAGCGGTCGGGAGCAGTACTTC.

This clone was counted once. CDR3 nucleotides: TGTGCCAGCAGCTTAGGGAGGGATAGCAATCAGCCCCAGCATTTT. Protein sequence: CASSLGRDSNQPQHF. The gene calls are TRBV7-2 and TRBJ1-5; no definite D call. The CDR3 sequence is 15 residues long. The germline gives CDR1 SGHTA, CDR2 FQGNSA. V lost 1 base, J lost 0 bases, and 7 bases lay in between. The full variable domain, in which reference TRBV7-2 and TRBJ1-5 provide the parts outside the CDR3, is GAGVSQSPSNKVTEKGKDVELRCDPISGHTALYWYRQSLGQGLEFLIYFQGNSAPDKSGLPSDRFSAERTGGSVSTLTIQRTQQEDSAVYLCASSLGRDSNQPQHFGDGTRLSIL.

This sequence joins TRBV4-3 and TRBJ2-2; 13 nucleotides line up with TRBD2. After removal of 1 base from V and 0 bases from J, the junction contained 2 bases not matched to a gene. The CDR3 is 18 amino acids. Germline V gives CDR1 LGHNA, CDR2 YSLEER. The DNA for the CDR3 is TGCGCCAGCAGCCAAGGACTAGCGGGGGGCGCGAACACCGGGGAGCTGTTTTTT. Amino acids: CASSQGLAGGANTGELFF.

This chain connects TRBV30 to TRBJ1-4; D not certain. The CDR3 contains 11 residues. Deletions cut 1 base from V and 8 bases from J, with 5 bases between. In germline, CDR1 is GTSNPN, CDR2 SVGIG (reference sequence). CDR3 bases: TGTGCCTGGAGTGGCCGGGAAAAACTGTTTTTT. Translating it yields CAWSGREKLFF.

The chain carries TRBV6-1 and TRBJ2-7, with 7 bases matching TRBD2. V lost 7 bases, J lost 0 bases, and 9 bases stayed unmatched. The CDR3 totals 15 residues. Germline V gene lookup returns CDR1 MNHNS and CDR2 SASEGT. This CDR3 is CASTLLGRSSYEQYF. The CDR3 nucleotides are TGTGCCAGCACCCTACTCGGGAGGTCCTCCTACGAGCAGTACTTC.

The chain employs TRBV7-3 and TRBJ1-4; TRBD1 is a possible D gene (6 bases). Germline lookup yields CDR1 SGHTA and CDR2 FQGTGA. This CDR3 is built from 14 residues. V was pared by 5 bases and J by 5 bases, with 12 bases between. The CDR3 DNA reads TGTGCCAGCAGCCCCACAGGGCCGAATGAAAAACTGTTTTTT. This gives the protein CASSPTGPNEKLFF.

Here the CDR3 DNA reads TGTGCCAGCAGCTTAGACGGACAGATCACTGAAGCTTTCTTT. As protein: CASSLDGQITEAFF. This chain links TRBV7-6 with TRBJ1-1; D is perhaps TRBD1 (6 bases). The CDR3 consists of 14 residues. Germline-derived CDR1 and CDR2 are SGHVS and FNYEAQ. With 1 base removed from V and 4 bases from J, the gap between germline ends came to 10 bases.

V usage is TRBV15 and J usage is TRBJ2-3, with 10 bases matching TRBD2. The CDR3 totals 16 residues. The V gene end was trimmed by 0 bases and the J gene end by 5 bases; junction bases not matched to a gene: 5. Germline V gene sequence: CDR1 LNHNV, CDR2 YYDKDF (reference sequence). Here the CDR3 reads CATSRESGGAKDTQYF. The CDR3, as DNA: TGTGCCACCAGCAGAGAAAGCGGGGGGGCGAAAGATACGCAGTATTTT.

V gene TRBV7-8 combines with J gene TRBJ2-7, with 13 positions matching TRBD2. This CDR3 comprises 16 residues. V was clipped by 4 bases and J by 4 bases; unmatched bases: 7. Germline V lookup: CDR1 SGHVS, CDR2 FQNEAQ. The CDR3 DNA is TGTGCCAGCAGCTCGGGACTAGCGGGAACAGTATACGAGCAGTACTTC. Encoded protein: CASSSGLAGTVYEQYF.

The rearrangement links TRBV11-1 to TRBJ2-7, with a possible D match to TRBD1 (5 bases). From germline, CDR1 is SGHAT and CDR2 FQDESV (reference sequence). This CDR3 contains 15 residues. Deletions cut 5 bases from V and 0 bases from J, with 14 bases between. The CDR3 region is CASSASTVSSYEQYF. In DNA, the CDR3 is TGTGCCAGCAGCGCTTCGACAGTAAGCTCCTACGAGCAGTACTTC.

The chain joins TRBV29-1 to TRBJ1-2; 7 positions agree with TRBD1. Trimming cost V 4 bases and J 0 bases; bases outside gene matches: 8. The germline V gene encodes CDR1 SQVTM and CDR2 ANQGSEA. The CDR3 runs 15 residues. The CDR3 region has the DNA TGCAGCGTTGCCCCCGGGACAGCGACTAACTATGGCTACACCTTC. This sequence encodes CSVAPGTATNYGYTF.

This sequence joins TRBV28 and TRBJ2-5; the D is unclear. The DNA end is a closer match to TRBJ2-7, so the J assignment may be wrong. This CDR3 is 12 amino acids long. Germline lookup yields CDR1 MDHEN and CDR2 SYDVKM. The CDR3: CASRGPWREQYF. The CDR3 nucleotides read TGTGCCAGCAGGGGCCCCTGGCGCGAGCAGTACTTC.

The chain combines TRBV7-3 with TRBJ2-1; 7 bases agree with TRBD1. The V segment lost 4 bases and the J segment 4 bases; nucleotides outside the gene matches: 7. The CDR3 runs 15 residues. Per germline, CDR1 SGHTA and CDR2 FQGTGA. As DNA, the CDR3 is TGTGCCAGCAGCTCTGGCAAGGGGGCATACAATGAGCAGTTCTTC. Translated: CASSSGKGAYNEQFF.